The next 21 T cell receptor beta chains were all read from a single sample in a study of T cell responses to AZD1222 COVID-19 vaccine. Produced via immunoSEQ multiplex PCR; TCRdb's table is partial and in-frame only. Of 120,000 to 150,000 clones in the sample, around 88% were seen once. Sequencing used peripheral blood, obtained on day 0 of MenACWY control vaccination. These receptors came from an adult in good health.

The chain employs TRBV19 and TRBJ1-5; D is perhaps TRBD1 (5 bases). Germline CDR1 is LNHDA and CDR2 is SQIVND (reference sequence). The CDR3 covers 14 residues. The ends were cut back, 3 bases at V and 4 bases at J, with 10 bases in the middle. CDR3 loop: CASSIRDQNQPQHF. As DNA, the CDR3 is TGTGCCAGTAGTATCCGGGACCAGAATCAGCCCCAGCATTTT. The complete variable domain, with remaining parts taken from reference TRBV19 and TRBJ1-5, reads DGGITQSPKYLFRKEGQNVTLSCEQNLNHDAMYWYRQDPGQGLRLIYYSQIVNDFQKGDIAEGYSVSREKKESFPLTVTSAQKNPTAFYLCASSIRDQNQPQHFGDGTRLSIL.

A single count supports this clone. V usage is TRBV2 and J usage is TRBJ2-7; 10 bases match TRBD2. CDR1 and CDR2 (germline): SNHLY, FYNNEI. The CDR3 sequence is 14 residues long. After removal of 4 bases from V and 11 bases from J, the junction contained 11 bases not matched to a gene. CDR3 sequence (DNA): TGTGCCAGCAGTGTCCTAGCGGGGGCCCTTGGGGAGTACTTC. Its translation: CASSVLAGALGEYF. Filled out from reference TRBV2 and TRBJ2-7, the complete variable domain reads EPEVTQTPSHQVTQMGQEVILRCVPISNHLYFYWYRQILGQKVEFLVSFYNNEISEKSEIFDDQFSVERPDGSNFTLKIRSTKLEDSAMYFCASSVLAGALGEYFGPGTRLTVT.

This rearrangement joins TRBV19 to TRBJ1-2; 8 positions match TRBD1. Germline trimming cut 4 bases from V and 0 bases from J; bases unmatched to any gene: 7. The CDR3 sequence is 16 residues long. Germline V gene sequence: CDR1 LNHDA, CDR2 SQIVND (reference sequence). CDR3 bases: TGTGCCAGTAGTAGGGGACAGGCGTTCACTAACTATGGCTACACCTTC. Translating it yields CASSRGQAFTNYGYTF.

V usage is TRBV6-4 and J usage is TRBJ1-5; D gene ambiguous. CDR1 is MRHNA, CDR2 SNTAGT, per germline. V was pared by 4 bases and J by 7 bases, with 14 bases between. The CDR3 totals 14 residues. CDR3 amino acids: CASSAQPSRQPQHF. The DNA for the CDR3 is TGTGCCAGCAGTGCACAACCGTCCCGACAGCCCCAGCATTTT.

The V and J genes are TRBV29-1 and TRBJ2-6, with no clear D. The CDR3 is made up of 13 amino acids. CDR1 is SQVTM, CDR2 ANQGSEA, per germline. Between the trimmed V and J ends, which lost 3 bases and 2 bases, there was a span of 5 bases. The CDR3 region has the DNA TGCAGCGTTGAGGAAGCTGGGGCCAACGTCCTGACTTTC. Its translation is CSVEEAGANVLTF.

This CDR3 reads CASSLQGAYEQYF. The CDR3 bases are TGTGCCAGCAGCTTACAGGGGGCCTACGAGCAGTACTTC. The chain carries TRBV7-9 and TRBJ2-7, with 7 bases that match TRBD1. The J segment lost 2 bases and the V segment lost 2 bases, leaving 0 bases of the junction unmatched. Germline loops: CDR1 SEHNR, CDR2 FQNEAQ (reference sequence). The CDR3 consists of 13 residues.

The CDR3 here is CASSPTGDTGELFF. CDR3 coding DNA: TGCGCCAGCAGCCCGACAGGGGACACCGGGGAGCTGTTTTTT. This chain uses TRBV5-1 with TRBJ2-2; 8 bases are a match to TRBD1. The CDR3 is 14 amino acids. Germline CDR1 is SGHRS and CDR2 is YFSETQ. The trim removed 4 bases at V and 3 bases at J, leaving 2 bases unmatched.

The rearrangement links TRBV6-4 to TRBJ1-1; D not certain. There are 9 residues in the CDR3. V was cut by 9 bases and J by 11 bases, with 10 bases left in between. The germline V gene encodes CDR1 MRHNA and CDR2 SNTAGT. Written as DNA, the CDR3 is TGTGCCAGGCGGCACTCCGCTTTCTTT. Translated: CARRHSAFF.

Written as DNA, the CDR3 is TGTGCCAGCAGCAGTCGCCGACTTGGGTATACTGAGCAGTTCTTC. Residues: CASSSRRLGYTEQFF. The chain uses TRBV7-9 and TRBJ2-1, with D unresolved. Trimming left V 5 bases short and J 9 bases short, with 20 bases between. Germline V gene data show CDR1 as SEHNR and CDR2 as FQNEAQ (reference sequence). The CDR3 loop spans 15 amino acids.

CDR3 amino acids: CASSFLAGEPNEQFF. CDR3 DNA: TGCGCCAGCAGCTTTCTAGCGGGAGAACCCAATGAGCAGTTCTTC. This chain connects TRBV5-1 to TRBJ2-1; 10 nucleotides match TRBD2. The CDR3 extends over 15 amino acids. Looked up from germline, CDR1 is SGHRS and CDR2 is YFSETQ. V dropped 2 bases and J dropped 6; count of bases not matched to a gene: 5.

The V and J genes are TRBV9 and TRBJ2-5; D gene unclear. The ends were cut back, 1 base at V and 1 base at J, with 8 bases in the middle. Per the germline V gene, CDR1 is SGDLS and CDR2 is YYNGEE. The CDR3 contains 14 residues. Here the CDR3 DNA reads TGTGCCAGCAGCGTATTGGCCTCCCAAGAGACCCAGTACTTC. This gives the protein CASSVLASQETQYF.

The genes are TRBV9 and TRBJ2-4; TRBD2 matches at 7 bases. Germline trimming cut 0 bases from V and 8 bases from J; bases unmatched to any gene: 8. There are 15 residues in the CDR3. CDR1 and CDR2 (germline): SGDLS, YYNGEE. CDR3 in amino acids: CASSVEGGGGDIQYF. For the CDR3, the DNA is TGTGCCAGCAGCGTAGAAGGCGGGGGAGGGGACATTCAGTACTTC.

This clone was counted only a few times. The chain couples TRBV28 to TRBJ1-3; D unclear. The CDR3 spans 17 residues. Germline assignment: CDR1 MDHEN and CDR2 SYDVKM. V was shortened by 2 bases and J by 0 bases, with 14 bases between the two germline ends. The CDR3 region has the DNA TGTGCCAGCAGTTTAAGGCGGAGAACAAGCTCTGGAAACACCATATATTTT. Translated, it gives CASSLRRRTSSGNTIYF.

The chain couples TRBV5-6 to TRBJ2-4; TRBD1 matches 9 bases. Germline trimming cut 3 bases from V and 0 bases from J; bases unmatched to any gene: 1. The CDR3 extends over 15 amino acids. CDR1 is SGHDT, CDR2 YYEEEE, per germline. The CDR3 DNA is TGTGCCAGCAGCTACAGGGGGCTAGCCAAAAACATTCAGTACTTC. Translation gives CASSYRGLAKNIQYF.

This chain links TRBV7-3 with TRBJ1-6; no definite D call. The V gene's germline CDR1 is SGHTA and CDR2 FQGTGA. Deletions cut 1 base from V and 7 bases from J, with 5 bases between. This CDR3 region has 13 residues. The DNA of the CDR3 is TGTGCCAGCAGCTTAAACGCGAATTCACCCCTCCACTTT. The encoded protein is CASSLNANSPLHF. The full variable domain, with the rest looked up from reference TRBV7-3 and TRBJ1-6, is GAGVSQTPSNKVTEKGKYVELRCDPISGHTALYWYRQSLGQGPEFLIYFQGTGAADDSGLPNDRFFAVRPEGSVSTLKIQRTERGDSAVYLCASSLNANSPLHFGNGTRLTVT.

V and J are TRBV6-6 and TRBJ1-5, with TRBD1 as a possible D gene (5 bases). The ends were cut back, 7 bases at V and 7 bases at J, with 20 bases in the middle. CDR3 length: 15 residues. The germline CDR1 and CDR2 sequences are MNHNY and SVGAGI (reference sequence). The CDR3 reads CASNKGTAGWQPQHF. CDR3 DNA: TGTGCCAGCAACAAAGGGACCGCAGGATGGCAGCCCCAGCATTTT.

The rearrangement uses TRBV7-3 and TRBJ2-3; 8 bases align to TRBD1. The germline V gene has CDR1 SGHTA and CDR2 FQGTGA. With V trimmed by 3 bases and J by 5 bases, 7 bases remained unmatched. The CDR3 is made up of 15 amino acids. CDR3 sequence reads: CASSFSGGAGDTQYF. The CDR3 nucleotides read TGTGCCAGCAGCTTTTCAGGGGGCGCCGGAGATACGCAGTATTTT.

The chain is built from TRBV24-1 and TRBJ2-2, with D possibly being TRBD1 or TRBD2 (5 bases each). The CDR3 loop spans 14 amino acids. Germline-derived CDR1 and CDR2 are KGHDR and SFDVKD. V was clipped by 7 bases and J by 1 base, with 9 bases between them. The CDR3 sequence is CATRGEGNTGELFF. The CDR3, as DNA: TGTGCCACCAGGGGGGAAGGGAACACCGGGGAGCTGTTTTTT.

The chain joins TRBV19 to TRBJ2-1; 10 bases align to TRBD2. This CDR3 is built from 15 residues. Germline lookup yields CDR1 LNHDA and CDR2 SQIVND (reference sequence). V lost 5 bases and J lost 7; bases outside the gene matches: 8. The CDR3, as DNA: TGTGCCAGTAGTCCCTTAGCGGGAGGTGGGAATGAGCAGTTCTTC. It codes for CASSPLAGGGNEQFF.

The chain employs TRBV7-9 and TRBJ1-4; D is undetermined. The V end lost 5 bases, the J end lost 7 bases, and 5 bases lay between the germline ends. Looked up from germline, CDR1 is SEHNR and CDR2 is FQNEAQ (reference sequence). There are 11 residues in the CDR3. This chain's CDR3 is CASSASEKLFF. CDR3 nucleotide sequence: TGTGCCAGCAGCGCCTCTGAAAAACTGTTTTTT.

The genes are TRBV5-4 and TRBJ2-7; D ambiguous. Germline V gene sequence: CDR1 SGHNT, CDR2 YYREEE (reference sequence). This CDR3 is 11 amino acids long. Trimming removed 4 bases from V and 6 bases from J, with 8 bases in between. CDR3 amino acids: CASSNPSEQYF. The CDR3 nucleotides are TGTGCCAGCAGCAACCCCTCCGAGCAGTACTTC.